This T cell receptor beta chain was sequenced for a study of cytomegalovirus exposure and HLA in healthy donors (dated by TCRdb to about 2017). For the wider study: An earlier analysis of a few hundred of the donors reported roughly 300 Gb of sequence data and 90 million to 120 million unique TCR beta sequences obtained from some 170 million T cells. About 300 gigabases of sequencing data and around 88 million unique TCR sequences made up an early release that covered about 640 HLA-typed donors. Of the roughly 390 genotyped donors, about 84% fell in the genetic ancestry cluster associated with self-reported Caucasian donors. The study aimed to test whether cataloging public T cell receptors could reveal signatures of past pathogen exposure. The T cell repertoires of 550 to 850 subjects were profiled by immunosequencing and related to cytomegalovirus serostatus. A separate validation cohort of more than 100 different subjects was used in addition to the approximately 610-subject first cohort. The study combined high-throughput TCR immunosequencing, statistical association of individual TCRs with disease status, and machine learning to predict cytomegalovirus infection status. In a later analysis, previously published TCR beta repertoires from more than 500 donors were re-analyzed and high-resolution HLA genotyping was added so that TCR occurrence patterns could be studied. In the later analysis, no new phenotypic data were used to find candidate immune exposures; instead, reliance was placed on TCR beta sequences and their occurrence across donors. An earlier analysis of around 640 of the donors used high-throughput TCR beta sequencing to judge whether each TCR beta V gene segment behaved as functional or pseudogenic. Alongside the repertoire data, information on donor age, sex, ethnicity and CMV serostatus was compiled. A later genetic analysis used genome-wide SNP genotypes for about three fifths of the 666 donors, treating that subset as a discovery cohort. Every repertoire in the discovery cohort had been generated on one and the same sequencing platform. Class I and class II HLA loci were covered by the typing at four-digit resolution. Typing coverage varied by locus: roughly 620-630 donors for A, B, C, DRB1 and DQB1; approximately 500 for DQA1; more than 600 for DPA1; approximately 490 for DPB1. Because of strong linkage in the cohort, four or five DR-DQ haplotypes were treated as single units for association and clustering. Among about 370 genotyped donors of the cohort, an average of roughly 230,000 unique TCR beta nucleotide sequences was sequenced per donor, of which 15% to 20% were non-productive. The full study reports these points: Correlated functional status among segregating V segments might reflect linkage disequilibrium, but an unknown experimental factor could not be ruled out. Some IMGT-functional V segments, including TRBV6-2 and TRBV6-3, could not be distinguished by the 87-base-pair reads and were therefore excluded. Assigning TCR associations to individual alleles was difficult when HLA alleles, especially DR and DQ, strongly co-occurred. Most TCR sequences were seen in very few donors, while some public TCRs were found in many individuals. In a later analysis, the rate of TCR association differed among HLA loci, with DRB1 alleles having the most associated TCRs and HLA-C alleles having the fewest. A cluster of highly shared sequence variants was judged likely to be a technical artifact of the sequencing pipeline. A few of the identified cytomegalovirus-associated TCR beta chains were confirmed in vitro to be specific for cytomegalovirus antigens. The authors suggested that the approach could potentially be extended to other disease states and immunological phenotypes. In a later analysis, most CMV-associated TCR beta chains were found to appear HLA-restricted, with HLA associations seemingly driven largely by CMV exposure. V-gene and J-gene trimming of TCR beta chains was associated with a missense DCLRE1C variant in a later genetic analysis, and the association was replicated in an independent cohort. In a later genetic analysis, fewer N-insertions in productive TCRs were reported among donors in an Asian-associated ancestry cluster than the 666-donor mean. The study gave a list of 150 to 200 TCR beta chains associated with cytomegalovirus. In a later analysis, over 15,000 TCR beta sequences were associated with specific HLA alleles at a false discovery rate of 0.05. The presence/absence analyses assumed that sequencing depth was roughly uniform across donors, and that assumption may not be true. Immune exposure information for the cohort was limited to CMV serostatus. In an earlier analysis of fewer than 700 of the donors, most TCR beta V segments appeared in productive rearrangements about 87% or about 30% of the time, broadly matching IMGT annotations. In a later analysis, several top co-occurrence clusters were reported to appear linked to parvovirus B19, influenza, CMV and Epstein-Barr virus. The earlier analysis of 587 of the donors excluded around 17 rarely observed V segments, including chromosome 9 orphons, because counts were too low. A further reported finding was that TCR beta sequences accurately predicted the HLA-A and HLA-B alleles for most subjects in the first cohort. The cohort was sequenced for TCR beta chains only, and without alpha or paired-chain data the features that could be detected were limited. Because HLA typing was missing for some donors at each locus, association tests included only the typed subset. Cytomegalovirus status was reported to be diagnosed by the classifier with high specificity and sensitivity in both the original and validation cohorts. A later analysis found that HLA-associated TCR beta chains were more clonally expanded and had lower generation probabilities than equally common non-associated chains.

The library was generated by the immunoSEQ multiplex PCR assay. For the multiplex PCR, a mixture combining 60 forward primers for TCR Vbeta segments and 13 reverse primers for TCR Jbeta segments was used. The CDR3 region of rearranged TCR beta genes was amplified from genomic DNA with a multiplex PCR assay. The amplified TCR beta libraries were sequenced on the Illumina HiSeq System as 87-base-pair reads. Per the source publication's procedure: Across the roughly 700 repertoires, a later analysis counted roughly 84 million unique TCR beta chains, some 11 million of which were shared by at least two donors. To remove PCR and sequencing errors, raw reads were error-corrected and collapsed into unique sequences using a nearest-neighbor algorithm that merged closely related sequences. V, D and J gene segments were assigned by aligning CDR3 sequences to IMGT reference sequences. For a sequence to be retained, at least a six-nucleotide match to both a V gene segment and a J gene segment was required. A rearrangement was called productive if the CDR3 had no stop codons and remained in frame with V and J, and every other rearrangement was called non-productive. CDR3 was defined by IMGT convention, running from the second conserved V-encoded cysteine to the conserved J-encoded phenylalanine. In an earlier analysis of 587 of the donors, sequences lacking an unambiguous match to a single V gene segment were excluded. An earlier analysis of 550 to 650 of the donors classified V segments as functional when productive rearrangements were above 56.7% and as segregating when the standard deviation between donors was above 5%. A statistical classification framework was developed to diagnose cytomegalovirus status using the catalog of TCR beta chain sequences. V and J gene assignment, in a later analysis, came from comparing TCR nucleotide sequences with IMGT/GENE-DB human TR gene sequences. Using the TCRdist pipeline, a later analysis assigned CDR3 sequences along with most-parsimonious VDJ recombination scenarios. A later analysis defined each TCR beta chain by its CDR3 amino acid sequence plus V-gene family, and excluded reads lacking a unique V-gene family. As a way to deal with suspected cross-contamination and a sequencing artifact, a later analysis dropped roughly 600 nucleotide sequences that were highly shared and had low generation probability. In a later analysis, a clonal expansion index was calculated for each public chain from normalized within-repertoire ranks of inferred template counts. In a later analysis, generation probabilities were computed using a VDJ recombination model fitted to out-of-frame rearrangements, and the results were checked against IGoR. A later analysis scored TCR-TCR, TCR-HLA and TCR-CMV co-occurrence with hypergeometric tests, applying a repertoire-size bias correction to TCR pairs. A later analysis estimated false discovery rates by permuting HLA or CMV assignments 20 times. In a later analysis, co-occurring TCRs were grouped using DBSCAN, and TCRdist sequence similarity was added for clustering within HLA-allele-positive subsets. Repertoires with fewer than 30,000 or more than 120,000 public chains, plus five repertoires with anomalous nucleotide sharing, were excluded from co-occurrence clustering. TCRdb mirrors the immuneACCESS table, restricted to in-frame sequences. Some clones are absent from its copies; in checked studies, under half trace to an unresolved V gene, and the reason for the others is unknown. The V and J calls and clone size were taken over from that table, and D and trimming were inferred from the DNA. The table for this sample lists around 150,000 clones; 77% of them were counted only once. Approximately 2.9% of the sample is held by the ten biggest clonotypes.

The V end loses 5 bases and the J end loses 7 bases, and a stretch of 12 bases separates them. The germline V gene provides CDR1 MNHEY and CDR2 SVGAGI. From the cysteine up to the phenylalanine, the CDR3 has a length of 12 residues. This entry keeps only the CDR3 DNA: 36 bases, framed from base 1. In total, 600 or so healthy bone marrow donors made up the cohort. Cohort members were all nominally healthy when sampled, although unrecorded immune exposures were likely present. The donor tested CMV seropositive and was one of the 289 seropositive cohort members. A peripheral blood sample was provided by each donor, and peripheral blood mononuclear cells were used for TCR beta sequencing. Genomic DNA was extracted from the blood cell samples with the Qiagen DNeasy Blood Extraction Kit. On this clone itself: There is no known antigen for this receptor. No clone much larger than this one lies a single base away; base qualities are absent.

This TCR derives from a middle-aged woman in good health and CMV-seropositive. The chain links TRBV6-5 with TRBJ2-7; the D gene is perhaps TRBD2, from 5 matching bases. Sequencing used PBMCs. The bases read TGTGCCAGCAGTCCCAGTAGGAGGGAGCAGTACTTC. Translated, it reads CASSPSRREQYF.